These 23 T cell receptor beta chains share one sample of origin, sequenced in a study of cytomegalovirus exposure and HLA in healthy donors. The PCR made use of 60 Vbeta and 13 Jbeta primers. Using immunoSEQ multiplex PCR, the repertoire was profiled, and TCRdb retains in-frame clones only, with some absent. Of about 83,000 clones in the sample, roughly 75% were seen once. Sequenced input: PBMCs. The receptors originated from a man aged 60 to 69 in good health and CMV-seronegative.

The rearrangement joins TRBV5-4 to TRBJ2-1, with no clear D. This CDR3 is built from 14 residues. V was clipped by 5 bases and J by 8 bases, with 17 bases between them. From germline, CDR1 is SGHNT and CDR2 YYREEE (reference sequence). CDR3 sequence reads: CASSQRLARDEQFF. CDR3 sequence (DNA): TGTGCCAGCAGTCAGCGACTCGCCCGGGATGAGCAGTTCTTC.

V is TRBV5-4 and J is TRBJ1-4; D call uncertain. V lost 3 bases, J lost 0 bases, and 15 bases lay in between. The CDR3 is 17 residues long. Germline-derived CDR1 and CDR2 are SGHNT and YYREEE (reference sequence). The CDR3: CASSWAGYTATNEKLFF. The CDR3 nucleotides read TGTGCCAGCAGCTGGGCCGGATACACTGCAACTAATGAAAAACTGTTTTTT. The full variable domain, rest sourced from reference TRBV5-4 and TRBJ1-4, is ETGVTQSPTHLIKTRGQQVTLRCSSQSGHNTVSWYQQALGQGPQFIFQYYREEENGRGNFPPRFSGLQFPNYSSELNVNALELDDSALYLCASSWAGYTATNEKLFFGSGTQLSVL.

The DNA of the CDR3 is TGTGCCACCAGCAGGGATCTACAAGGGACAGGGCTAGGCGGGGAGCTGTTTTTT. This sequence encodes CATSRDLQGTGLGGELFF. The chain links TRBV15 to TRBJ2-2, with 9 bases fitting TRBD1. The junction had 15 bases not matched to a gene; V was cut back by 3 bases and J by 7 bases. Per the germline V gene, CDR1 is LNHNV and CDR2 is YYDKDF (reference sequence). This CDR3 is 18 amino acids long.

This rearrangement joins TRBV2 to TRBJ1-2, with D unresolved. V lost 8 bases and J lost 8, with 9 bases in between. There are 10 residues in the CDR3. CDR1 and CDR2 from the germline V gene are SNHLY and FYNNEI. CDR3 sequence reads: CASLSLGYTF. The CDR3 DNA reads TGTGCCAGCCTCAGTCTGGGCTACACCTTC.

The J gene is TRBJ2-1, the V gene TRBV4-1, with D tentatively TRBD2 (6 bases). Germline values: CDR1 MGHRA, CDR2 YSYEKL. Trimming pared 0 bases from V and 0 bases from J, leaving 21 bases between. The CDR3 covers 20 residues. CDR3 DNA sequence: TGCGCCAGCAGCCAAGATACCCGCTTTTTGGCGGGGAGCTCCTACAATGAGCAGTTCTTC. The encoded protein is CASSQDTRFLAGSSYNEQFF.

The chain links TRBV6-1 to TRBJ2-7, with a weak D call TRBD2 (5 bases). Germline V gene lookup returns CDR1 MNHNS and CDR2 SASEGT. Trimming pared 6 bases from V and 2 bases from J, leaving 11 bases between. The CDR3 has 13 amino acids. The CDR3 DNA is TGTGCCAGCAGGGAGACGGGGACCTACGAGCAGTACTTC. Protein sequence: CASRETGTYEQYF.

V usage is TRBV6-5 and J usage is TRBJ2-7, with 9 positions matching TRBD1. V shed 5 bases and J 2 bases; nucleotides not matched to a gene: 7. The V gene's germline CDR1 is MNHEY and CDR2 SVGAGI. The CDR3 has 15 residues. CDR3 protein: CASSGTGTGTYEQYF. CDR3 sequence (DNA): TGTGCCAGCAGTGGAACCGGGACAGGGACCTACGAGCAGTACTTC.

Only a few counts were recorded for this clone. The rearrangement links TRBV5-5 to TRBJ1-4; 8 positions agree with TRBD1. This CDR3 comprises 14 residues. With V trimmed by 4 bases and J by 8 bases, 7 bases remained unmatched. The germline V gene has CDR1 SGHKS and CDR2 YYEKEE (reference sequence). The CDR3 region is CASSPDRGGEKLFF. CDR3 DNA: TGTGCCAGCAGCCCCGACAGGGGAGGAGAAAAACTGTTTTTT.

V usage is TRBV29-1 and J usage is TRBJ2-5; 12 positions agree with TRBD2. Trimming removed 7 bases from V and 5 bases from J; junction bases left unmatched: 2. Per germline, CDR1 SQVTM and CDR2 ANQGSEA. This CDR3 has 12 amino acids. The CDR3 bases are TGCAGCGGGCTAGCGGGGGGGGAGACCCAGTACTTC. It codes for CSGLAGGETQYF.

This chain connects TRBV2 to TRBJ1-2; D gene ambiguous. The CDR3 is made up of 11 amino acids. With 5 bases removed from V and 8 bases from J, the gap between germline ends came to 9 bases. The germline gives CDR1 SNHLY, CDR2 FYNNEI. In DNA form, the CDR3 reads TGTGCCAGCAGTTTACGGGAGGGCTACACCTTC. Amino acid sequence: CASSLREGYTF.

The genes are TRBV7-6 and TRBJ2-7; D is unresolved. CDR1 SGHVS and CDR2 FNYEAQ come from the germline V gene. CDR3 length equals 13 residues. Trimming cost V 4 bases and J 2 bases, with 9 bases left between them. The CDR3, as DNA: TGTGCCAGCAGCTCCCACGAGGCCTACGAGCAGTACTTC. It yields the protein CASSSHEAYEQYF.

The chain is built from TRBV27 and TRBJ2-3; 11 bases match TRBD2. The length of the CDR3 is 17 residues. V lost 4 bases to trimming and J lost 1 base; unmatched junction nucleotides: 7. Germline CDR1 MNHEY, CDR2 SMNVEV (reference sequence). CDR3 DNA: TGTGCCAGCAGTTCCCCCACTAGCGGGGGTGGCACAGATACGCAGTATTTT. As protein: CASSSPTSGGGTDTQYF.

This clone has only a few counts. The rearrangement uses TRBV19 and TRBJ1-3; D is perhaps TRBD1 (6 bases). Trimming took off 4 bases at V and 0 bases at J, with 13 bases between the two ends. The CDR3 spans 16 residues. CDR1 and CDR2 (germline): LNHDA, SQIVND (reference sequence). The CDR3 protein is CASSSRQAPSGNTIYF. CDR3 nucleotides: TGTGCCAGTAGTAGCCGACAGGCACCCTCTGGAAACACCATATATTTT.

This clone was observed once. The chain joins TRBV5-1 to TRBJ2-3; 13 bases fit TRBD2. Germline CDR1 is SGHRS and CDR2 is YFSETQ. The CDR3 loop spans 16 amino acids. The J segment lost 1 base and the V segment lost 4 bases, leaving 3 bases of the junction unmatched. The CDR3 sequence: CASSTGTSGGTDTQYF. In DNA, the CDR3 is TGCGCCAGCAGCACCGGGACTAGCGGGGGCACAGATACGCAGTATTTT.

The chain joins TRBV4-1 to TRBJ2-2; 10 bases fit TRBD1. Germline-derived CDR1 and CDR2 are MGHRA and YSYEKL. The CDR3 has 15 residues. Trimming at V came to 1 base and at J to 7 bases, leaving 3 bases not matched to a gene. CDR3: CASSQGQGAVGELFF. For the CDR3, the DNA is TGCGCCAGCAGCCAAGGACAGGGGGCAGTCGGGGAGCTGTTTTTT.

The genes are TRBV7-9 and TRBJ1-4; weak D call: TRBD1 (6 bases). In germline, CDR1 is SEHNR, CDR2 FQNEAQ (reference sequence). The CDR3 is 16 amino acids. Trimming removed 5 bases at V and 5 bases at J, with 18 bases between. The CDR3 sequence: CASSPNFDRQNEKLFF. The CDR3 coding sequence is TGTGCCAGCAGCCCAAACTTTGACAGGCAGAATGAAAAACTGTTTTTT.

The V and J genes are TRBV7-9 and TRBJ2-1; perhaps TRBD2 as D (6 bases). CDR3 length equals 14 residues. The V end lost 5 bases, the J end lost 7 bases, and 15 bases lay between the germline ends. Looked up from germline, CDR1 is SEHNR and CDR2 is FQNEAQ (reference sequence). CDR3 sequence: CASSARLELNEQFF. The CDR3 DNA sequence: TGTGCCAGCAGCGCCCGACTAGAACTTAATGAGCAGTTCTTC.

This clone occurred once. The gene calls are TRBV19 and TRBJ2-7; 8 nucleotides line up with TRBD2. V trimming: 4 bases; J trimming: 0 bases; junction bases outside the gene matches: 11. The CDR3 totals 17 residues. Germline CDR1 and CDR2: LNHDA and SQIVND (reference sequence). CDR3 in amino acids: CASSTASGGLISYEQYF. The CDR3, as DNA: TGTGCCAGTAGTACGGCGAGCGGGGGCCTTATCTCCTACGAGCAGTACTTC.

The gene calls are TRBV5-4 and TRBJ2-4; possibly TRBD1 for D (6 bases). Germline V gene data show CDR1 as SGHNT and CDR2 as YYREEE (reference sequence). The CDR3 covers 14 residues. V was cut by 3 bases and J by 8 bases, with 15 bases left in between. The CDR3 DNA reads as TGTGCCAGCAGCTCCTCGGGACACTTAGACATTCAGTACTTC. It is translated as CASSSSGHLDIQYF.

The rearrangement uses TRBV7-3 and TRBJ1-2; 8 bases map to TRBD1. V trimming: 5 bases; J trimming: 4 bases; junction bases outside the gene matches: 3. The CDR3 consists of 13 residues. Germline V CDR1 and CDR2: SGHTA, FQGTGA. CDR3 nucleotide sequence: TGTGCCAGCAGCCCAGGGACAGGCTATGGCTACACCTTC. Protein product: CASSPGTGYGYTF.

The chain couples TRBV7-9 to TRBJ2-1, with 7 bases lining up with TRBD2. J was trimmed by 6 bases and V by 5 bases; bases with no gene match: 10. The CDR3 extends over 15 amino acids. Germline-derived CDR1 and CDR2 are SEHNR and FQNEAQ (reference sequence). In nucleotides, the CDR3 is TGTGCCAGCAGCCCATGGGCTAGCGGAGGCAATGAGCAGTTCTTC. Its translation: CASSPWASGGNEQFF.

This sequence joins TRBV30 and TRBJ2-1; 12 bases align to TRBD2. J gave up 3 bases and V 2 bases, and 14 bases lay outside the gene matches. Germline V gene data show CDR1 as GTSNPN and CDR2 as SVGIG (reference sequence). The CDR3 has 19 amino acids. The CDR3, as DNA: TGTGCCTGGAGTATGAAAGGACTAGCGGGGAGCATTTACTACAATGAGCAGTTCTTC. It specifies CAWSMKGLAGSIYYNEQFF.

The genes are TRBV6-1 and TRBJ2-1, with TRBD1 identical over 10 bases. CDR1 and CDR2 (germline): MNHNS, SASEGT. V lost 6 bases and J lost 5; bases outside the gene matches: 1. The CDR3 has 13 residues. This chain's CDR3 is CASRDRGHNEQFF. CDR3 nucleotides: TGTGCCAGCAGAGACAGGGGGCACAATGAGCAGTTCTTC.